This T cell receptor beta chain was identified during a study of OX40 agonist ivuxolimab in advanced cancers. From germline, CDR1 is SGHKS and CDR2 YYEKEE (reference sequence). Germline trimming cut 5 bases from V and 6 bases from J; bases unmatched to any gene: 6. The CDR3 is 14 amino acids. Repertoires were generated with immunoSEQ multiplex PCR, while TCRdb's copy carries only in-frame clones and drops some. Of some 83,000 clones in the sample, around nine tenths were seen once. The genes are TRBV5-5 and TRBJ1-4; TRBD1 aligns across 8 bases. The clonotype was recovered from an adult with an advanced solid tumor such as melanoma, head and neck, liver or kidney cancer. The material was CD4+ or CD8+ T cells sorted from blood, obtained in a trial of the OX40 agonist ivuxolimab. This chain's CDR3 is CASRRTGLDEKLFF. The CDR3 DNA reads as TGTGCCAGCAGAAGGACAGGGTTAGATGAAAAACTGTTTTTT.